This record concerns one T cell receptor beta chain sequence. As yet, its antigen is unknown. The entry originates in a study of shared clonotypes between healthy human individuals. Study-level results: Shared clonotypes across all four donors exceeded non-shared ones in generation probability.

Negatively enriched CD4+ T cells were divided by CD45RA into naive and memory. TCRdb's table, derived via immunoSEQ multiplex PCR, lists solely in-frame clones and lacks some. The sample lists more than 900,000 clones, about four fifths occurring once. Trimming removed 2 bases from V and 1 base from J; junction bases left unmatched: 5. Looked up from germline, CDR1 is MNHNS and CDR2 is SASEGT. The CDR3 sequence is 15 residues long. Sequences were obtained from memory CD4+ T cells from PBMCs. Subset in this sample: CD45RA-negative fraction. V usage is TRBV6-1 and J usage is TRBJ2-7, with 7 positions matching TRBD1. The TCR sequence derives from a man aged 18 to 35 in good health. Some clones in this sample may be carry-over from other donors' samples. CDR3 sequence reads: CASSERQGISYEQYF. The DNA of the CDR3 is TGTGCCAGCAGTGAAAGACAGGGAATATCCTACGAGCAGTACTTC.